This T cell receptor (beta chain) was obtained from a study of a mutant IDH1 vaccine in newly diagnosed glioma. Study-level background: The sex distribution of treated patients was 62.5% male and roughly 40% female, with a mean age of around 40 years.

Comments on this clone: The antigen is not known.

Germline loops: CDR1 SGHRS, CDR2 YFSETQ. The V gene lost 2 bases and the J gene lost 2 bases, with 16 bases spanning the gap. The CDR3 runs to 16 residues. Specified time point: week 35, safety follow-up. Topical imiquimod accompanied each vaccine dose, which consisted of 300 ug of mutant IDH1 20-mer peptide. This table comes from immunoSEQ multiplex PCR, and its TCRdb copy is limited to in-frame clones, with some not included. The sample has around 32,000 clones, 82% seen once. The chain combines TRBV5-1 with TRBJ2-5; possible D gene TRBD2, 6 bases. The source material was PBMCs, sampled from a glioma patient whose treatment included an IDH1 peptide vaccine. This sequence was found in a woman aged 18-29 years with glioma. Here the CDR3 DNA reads TGCGCCAGCAGCTTTCGGGGGAGCCCCGGTCAAGAGACCCAGTACTTC. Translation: CASSFRGSPGQETQYF.